This TCR beta chain was recovered during a study of post-analysis software for immune sequencing data. Points from the study as a whole: The five TRBV segments detected at higher frequency in patients than in controls included TRBV5-6, TRBV5-1 and TRBV20-1. Samples prepared in the same batch strongly co-clustered by F measure. The study found significantly lower normalized Chao1 diversity in multiple sclerosis patients than in controls.

TCR beta cDNA libraries had unique molecular identifiers. The source material, 1 to 10 million T cells, gave rise to 500,000 or so cDNA molecules. TCRdb passed the PCR reads through MiXCR, listing each CDR3 protein once. This sample has about 770,000 distinct CDR3 sequences; about 43% occur once, and the top ten carry around 4.7%. This clonotype has a single count. Its antigen is as yet unknown. This may be a read error: a much more frequent sequence differs by one nucleotide. The length of the CDR3 is 11 residues. Looked up from germline, CDR1 is SGHTA and CDR2 is FQGNSA. Material: blood. The J gene is TRBJ2-5, the V gene TRBV7-2, with unresolved D. TRBJ2-7 explains the end of the DNA better; the J call may be wrong. The clonotype was recovered from a girl between 5 and 17 years old with multiple sclerosis. The CDR3 nucleotides are TGTGCCTGCAGCCCACTCAACGAGCAGTACTTC. Translation gives CACSPLNEQYF.